Below, 5 T cell receptor beta chains from the same sample are listed, as sequenced in a study of blood T cell repertoires in COVID-19. The assay was immunoSEQ multiplex PCR, and TCRdb's table has in-frame clones only and misses some. The sample records approximately 300,000 clones, around 87% being singletons. Source material: PBMCs or T cells enriched from blood (not recorded which). Every receptor here comes from a young woman who had recovered from COVID-19.

This rearrangement joins TRBV5-4 to TRBJ2-7, with 12 bases fitting TRBD2. CDR1 SGHNT and CDR2 YYREEE come from the germline V gene (reference sequence). The V and J ends lost 4 bases and 7 bases, in that order; junction bases with no gene match: 12. The CDR3 is 16 amino acids. The CDR3 DNA reads TGTGCCAGCAGCCTAGCTAGGACTAGCGGGGCCAATGAGCAGTACTTC. Its translation: CASSLARTSGANEQYF.

V usage is TRBV18 and J usage is TRBJ1-2; weak D call: TRBD1 (5 bases). This CDR3 contains 15 residues. Germline loops: CDR1 KGHSH, CDR2 LQKENI. V lost 3 bases to trimming and J lost 0 bases, with 11 bases between them. The CDR3 nucleotides read TGTGCCAGCTCACCGGCAGGGAAGGCTAACTATGGCTACACCTTC. Residues: CASSPAGKANYGYTF.

This clone was observed a few times. The chain employs TRBV27 and TRBJ2-6, with a possible D match to TRBD1 (5 bases). The CDR3 loop spans 16 amino acids. The ends were cut back, 1 base at V and 3 bases at J, with 10 bases in the middle. CDR1 is MNHEY, CDR2 SMNVEV, per germline (reference sequence). The DNA of the CDR3 is TGTGCCAGCAGTTTATTCAGGGCACATGGGGCCAACGTCCTGACTTTC. The encoded protein is CASSLFRAHGANVLTF.

This clone was detected a few times. The chain recombines TRBV19 with TRBJ2-2, with 8 bases aligning to TRBD2. This CDR3 is built from 17 residues. CDR1 and CDR2 from the germline V gene are LNHDA and SQIVND (reference sequence). V trimming: 3 bases; J trimming: 3 bases; junction bases outside the gene matches: 9. The CDR3 region is CASSIGVTRGDTGELFF. Written as DNA, the CDR3 is TGTGCCAGTAGTATTGGAGTGACGCGGGGGGACACCGGGGAGCTGTTTTTT. Based on the CDR3 plus reference TRBV19 and TRBJ2-2, the full variable domain is DGGITQSPKYLFRKEGQNVTLSCEQNLNHDAMYWYRQDPGQGLRLIYYSQIVNDFQKGDIAEGYSVSREKKESFPLTVTSAQKNPTAFYLCASSIGVTRGDTGELFFGEGSRLTVL.

V usage is TRBV4-1 and J usage is TRBJ2-1; D may be TRBD2 (5 bases). The germline V gene encodes CDR1 MGHRA and CDR2 YSYEKL. The CDR3 contains 13 residues. The germline V and J ends were trimmed by 5 bases and 5 bases, with 10 bases remaining between them. The CDR3 loop reads CASSAGPNNEQFF. The CDR3 coding sequence is TGCGCCAGCAGCGCGGGCCCCAACAATGAGCAGTTCTTC.